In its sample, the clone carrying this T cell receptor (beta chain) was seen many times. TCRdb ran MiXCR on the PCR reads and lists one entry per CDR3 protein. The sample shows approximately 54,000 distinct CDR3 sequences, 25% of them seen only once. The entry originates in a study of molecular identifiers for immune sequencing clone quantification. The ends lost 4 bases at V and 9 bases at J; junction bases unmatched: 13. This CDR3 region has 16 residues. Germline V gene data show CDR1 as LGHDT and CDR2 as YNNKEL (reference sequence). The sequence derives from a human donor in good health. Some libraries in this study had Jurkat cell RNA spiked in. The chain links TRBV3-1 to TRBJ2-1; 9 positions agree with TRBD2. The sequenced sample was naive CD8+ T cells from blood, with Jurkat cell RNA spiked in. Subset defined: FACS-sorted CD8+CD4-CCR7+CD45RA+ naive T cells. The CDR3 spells CASSPLAGAPWGEQFF. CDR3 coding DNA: TGTGCCAGCAGCCCTTTAGCGGGGGCCCCTTGGGGTGAGCAGTTCTTC.